The subject of this entry is one TCR beta chain. The data were taken from a study of T cell changes during pregnancy in multiple sclerosis. Profiling relied on immunoSEQ multiplex PCR, and the TCRdb table lists in-frame clones only, not all of them. This table has tens of thousands of clones, around 94% appearing once. Germline V gene sequence: CDR1 GTSNPN, CDR2 SVGIG (reference sequence). V gave up 5 bases and J gave up 9 bases, with 20 bases separating them. This CDR3 comprises 14 residues. The sequenced sample was peripheral blood, obtained in the third trimester of pregnancy. The receptor comes from a female donor with multiple sclerosis, enrolled in a pregnancy study. This rearrangement joins TRBV30 to TRBJ2-1, with D perhaps matching TRBD1 (6 bases). The CDR3: CAWSPGHTASEQFF. For the CDR3, the DNA is TGTGCCTGGTCTCCGGGACACACGGCCAGTGAGCAGTTCTTC.